The next 14 T cell receptor beta chains were all read from a single sample in a study of blood T cell repertoires in COVID-19. This table comes from immunoSEQ multiplex PCR, and its TCRdb copy is limited to in-frame clones, with some not included. The table includes 100,000 to 150,000 clones, over 70% detected once. The specimen was peripheral blood. These receptors all stem from a woman in her fifties or sixties with acute or convalescent COVID-19.

The chain links TRBV3-1 (or the pseudogene TRBV3-2) to TRBJ1-4; perhaps TRBD1 as D (6 bases). There are 14 residues in the CDR3. Deletions cut 3 bases from V and 8 bases from J, with 13 bases between. Germline-derived CDR1 and CDR2 are LGHDT and YNNKEL (reference sequence). Written as DNA, the CDR3 is TGTGCCAGCAGCCATGGGCGTAGGGGGGAAAAACTGTTTTTT. Protein: CASSHGRRGEKLFF.

The rearrangement uses TRBV9 and TRBJ2-3; 7 bases match TRBD2. Germline lookup yields CDR1 SGDLS and CDR2 YYNGEE. CDR3 length: 17 residues. After removal of 8 bases from V and 0 bases from J, the junction contained 15 bases not matched to a gene. The CDR3 region is CARISGDESSSTDTQYF. The DNA for the CDR3 is TGTGCCAGGATAAGCGGGGACGAAAGCTCTAGCACAGATACGCAGTATTTT.

This clone has a single count. This chain uses TRBV18 with TRBJ1-1; weak D call: TRBD1 (6 bases). Trimming pared 6 bases from V and 0 bases from J, leaving 14 bases between. Germline V gene sequence: CDR1 KGHSH, CDR2 LQKENI. This CDR3 contains 15 residues. CDR3 DNA sequence: TGTGCCAGCTCTTCGGGGGGCGCGTTGAACACTGAAGCTTTCTTT. This sequence encodes CASSSGGALNTEAFF.

The chain links TRBV7-6 to TRBJ2-3; 8 bases agree with TRBD2. From germline, CDR1 is SGHVS and CDR2 FNYEAQ. The CDR3 has 17 amino acids. V was clipped by 5 bases and J by 3 bases; unmatched bases: 13. CDR3 in DNA: TGTGCCAGCAGCCGCTCACTTACTAGCGGAAGAACAGATACGCAGTATTTT. Protein sequence: CASSRSLTSGRTDTQYF.

The V and J genes are TRBV28 and TRBJ1-1; no clear D gene. The CDR3 sequence is 15 residues long. The ends were cut back, 5 bases at V and 3 bases at J, with 16 bases in the middle. Per germline, CDR1 MDHEN and CDR2 SYDVKM. The CDR3 protein is CASSPRGLSHTEAFF. CDR3 nucleotide sequence: TGTGCCAGCAGTCCACGCGGGCTCTCCCACACTGAAGCTTTCTTT.

This chain joins TRBV11-2 and TRBJ2-7, with 8 bases fitting TRBD2. Per germline, CDR1 SGHAT and CDR2 FQNNGV. V lost 5 bases to trimming and J lost 2 bases; unmatched junction nucleotides: 11. This CDR3 spans 16 amino acids. CDR3 loop: CASSNSWGSGAYEQYF. DNA for the CDR3: TGTGCCAGCAGCAATTCCTGGGGTAGCGGGGCCTACGAGCAGTACTTC.

The rearrangement links TRBV6-1 to TRBJ2-3; weak D call: TRBD2 (6 bases). Germline CDR1 MNHNS, CDR2 SASEGT. The CDR3 is 15 residues long. The germline V and J ends were trimmed by 3 bases and 0 bases, with 10 bases remaining between them. In DNA, the CDR3 is TGTGCCAGCAGTGACCCGGGAGCTAGCACAGATACGCAGTATTTT. Its translation is CASSDPGASTDTQYF.

V is TRBV7-2 and J is TRBJ2-7; TRBD1 aligns across 9 bases. After removal of 4 bases from V and 5 bases from J, the junction contained 9 bases not matched to a gene. The CDR3 runs to 15 residues. CDR1 SGHTA and CDR2 FQGNSA come from the germline V gene. This chain's CDR3 is CASSWDRVLGDEQYF. In DNA form, the CDR3 reads TGTGCCAGCAGCTGGGACAGGGTCCTTGGCGACGAGCAGTACTTC.

V usage is TRBV2 and J usage is TRBJ2-1; TRBD2 agrees at 9 bases. The CDR3 sequence is 14 residues long. Germline values: CDR1 SNHLY, CDR2 FYNNEI. With V trimmed by 10 bases and J by 3 bases, 7 bases remained unmatched. In DNA, the CDR3 is TGTGCCACTTTAGCGGGGGCTGACTACAATGAGCAGTTCTTC. As protein: CATLAGADYNEQFF.

The rearrangement joins TRBV28 to TRBJ2-4, with 7 bases lining up with TRBD1. The CDR3 extends over 15 amino acids. Trimming took 6 bases from V and 0 from J; bases not matched to a gene: 5. Germline V gene lookup returns CDR1 MDHEN and CDR2 SYDVKM. This CDR3 is CASRPGQLAKNIQYF. The CDR3 DNA reads TGTGCCAGCAGACCGGGACAGCTAGCCAAAAACATTCAGTACTTC.

This clone occurred a few times. V gene TRBV5-1 combines with J gene TRBJ2-3, with a weak D call TRBD2 (6 bases). The V gene lost 4 bases and the J gene lost 4 bases, with 16 bases spanning the gap. The germline CDR1 and CDR2 sequences are SGHRS and YFSETQ. This CDR3 contains 15 residues. CDR3: CASSRGTASADTQYF. CDR3 sequence (DNA): TGCGCCAGCAGCCGCGGGACGGCCTCCGCAGATACGCAGTATTTT.

The chain uses TRBV18 and TRBJ2-6, with D possibly matching TRBD2 (6 bases). CDR1 and CDR2 (germline): KGHSH, LQKENI. This CDR3 has 17 amino acids. V was clipped by 6 bases and J by 0 bases, with 15 bases between them. The CDR3 region is CASSPQGGNSGANVLTF. CDR3 coding DNA: TGTGCCAGCTCCCCCCAGGGAGGAAACTCTGGGGCCAACGTCCTGACTTTC. The variable domain in full, completed from reference TRBV18 and TRBJ2-6, reads NAGVMQNPRHLVRRRGQEARLRCSPMKGHSHVYWYRQLPEEGLKFMVYLQKENIIDESGMPKERFSAEFPKEGPSILRIQQVVRGDSAAYFCASSPQGGNSGANVLTFGAGSRLTVL.

This chain connects TRBV20-1 to TRBJ1-5; tentatively, D is TRBD1 (5 bases). V dropped 3 bases and J dropped 6 bases, with 9 bases sitting between them. From germline, CDR1 is DFQATT and CDR2 SNEGSKA (reference sequence). The CDR3 has 12 amino acids. The CDR3 loop reads CSASIQGQPQHF. In DNA form, the CDR3 reads TGCAGTGCTAGTATCCAGGGTCAGCCCCAGCATTTT.

This chain joins TRBV28 and TRBJ2-2; 12 nucleotides align to TRBD2. The CDR3 has 15 amino acids. The germline V gene has CDR1 MDHEN and CDR2 SYDVKM. Unmatched junction bases numbered 8, after V lost 7 bases and J lost 8 bases. The CDR3 spells CASTRLAGGPGELFF. CDR3 nucleotide sequence: TGTGCCAGCACCCGCCTAGCGGGAGGGCCTGGGGAGCTGTTTTTT.